The 20 T cell receptor beta chains below all came from one sample that was sequenced in a study of CD8+ T cells in alopecia areata listed by TCRdb under 2018. The library was built by means of the immunoSEQ multiplex PCR assay. RNA was extracted from all samples and reverse transcribed into cDNA as template for TCR sequencing. The table was pulled from immuneACCESS by TCRdb, which kept in-frame rearrangements only. Such tables lose some clones; where checked, under half of the loss comes from unresolved V genes, and the rest has no known cause. For this sample there are about 42,000 clones; just over 65% appear just once. The ten largest clonotypes hold about 20% of the sample. The sample's time point label, decoded: more than 3 weeks on oral tofacitinib. What the treatment or condition label conveys for this sample: oral pan-JAK inhibitor, 5-10 mg twice daily. The sequences come from CD8+ T cells sorted from blood, collected at week 4, from a patient treated with tofacitinib. Receptors originate from a human donor with alopecia areata.

This clone was detected only a few times. The chain uses TRBV5-6 and TRBJ2-7; unclear D gene. The ends were cut back, 4 bases at V and 3 bases at J, with 14 bases in the middle. The CDR3 totals 14 residues. The V gene's germline CDR1 is SGHDT and CDR2 YYEEEE. This chain's CDR3 is CASSGTDIVYEQYF. CDR3 bases: TGTGCCAGCAGCGGAACCGATATAGTCTACGAGCAGTACTTC. Filled out from reference TRBV5-6 and TRBJ2-7, the complete variable domain reads DAGVTQSPTHLIKTRGQQVTLRCSPKSGHDTVSWYQQALGQGPQFIFQYYEEEERQRGNFPDRFSGHQFPNYSSELNVNALLLGDSALYLCASSGTDIVYEQYFGPGTRLTVT.

The J gene is TRBJ2-7, the V gene TRBV29-1, with D unclear. This CDR3 is 11 amino acids long. CDR1 and CDR2 (germline): SQVTM, ANQGSEA. V gave up 0 bases and J gave up 5 bases, with 5 bases separating them. The CDR3 sequence is CSVEDQDEQYF. The CDR3 DNA sequence: TGCAGCGTTGAAGATCAGGACGAGCAGTACTTC.

The gene calls are TRBV10-2 and TRBJ2-1; D perhaps matches TRBD1 (5 bases). Trimming shortened V by 5 bases and J by 7 bases, and 6 bases separated the two germline ends. CDR1 is WSHSY, CDR2 SAAADI, per germline. The CDR3 extends over 11 amino acids. The CDR3: CASSPGNEQFF. The CDR3 DNA reads TGCGCCAGCAGTCCAGGGAATGAGCAGTTCTTC.

This clone was observed a single time. CDR3 sequence reads: CSVEGADNEKLFF. CDR3 coding DNA: TGCAGCGTTGAGGGGGCTGACAATGAAAAACTGTTTTTT. This chain joins TRBV29-1 and TRBJ1-4; D possibly corresponds to TRBD1 (6 bases). Per the germline V gene, CDR1 is SQVTM and CDR2 is ANQGSEA. The CDR3 covers 13 residues. V dropped 3 bases and J dropped 5 bases, with 10 bases sitting between them.

The J gene is TRBJ1-1, the V gene TRBV6-5, with D possibly matching TRBD1 (6 bases). CDR3 size: 14 residues. The germline CDR1 and CDR2 sequences are MNHEY and SVGAGI. The germline V and J ends were trimmed by 4 bases and 1 base, with 10 bases remaining between them. CDR3 sequence: CASSSVQGNTEAFF. CDR3 in DNA: TGTGCCAGCAGTTCCGTACAGGGGAACACTGAAGCTTTCTTT.

The rearrangement uses TRBV30 and TRBJ2-3; 11 bases agree with TRBD2. There are 15 residues in the CDR3. V shed 5 bases and J 6 bases; nucleotides not matched to a gene: 10. Germline V CDR1 and CDR2: GTSNPN, SVGIG (reference sequence). The CDR3 region has the DNA TGTGCCTGGGCTTATAGCGGGGGGGCCTCTGATACGCAGTATTTT. Translating gives CAWAYSGGASDTQYF.

CDR3 DNA: TGCGCCAGCAGCTTGGGGGGACACCCGAACACCGGGGAGCTGTTTTTT. Translation gives CASSLGGHPNTGELFF. This rearrangement joins TRBV5-1 to TRBJ2-2; D may be TRBD1 (6 bases). Trimming took 0 bases from V and 0 from J, leaving 9 bases between them. Germline CDR1 is SGHRS and CDR2 is YFSETQ. This CDR3 contains 16 residues.

The chain recombines TRBV5-4 with TRBJ2-7; 7 bases fit TRBD1. After removal of 3 bases from V and 7 bases from J, the junction contained 16 bases not matched to a gene. CDR3 length: 16 residues. Germline-derived CDR1 and CDR2 are SGHNT and YYREEE (reference sequence). The DNA for the CDR3 is TGTGCCAGCAGCTCTATCCGACAGGGAATCCAGTTTGAGCAGTACTTC. It yields the protein CASSSIRQGIQFEQYF.

V is TRBV4-3 and J is TRBJ1-1; TRBD1 might be the D (5 bases). The CDR3 sequence is 15 residues long. Germline CDR1 is LGHNA and CDR2 is YSLEER. The V end was cut by 4 bases, the J end by 4 bases, with 16 bases between. The CDR3 loop reads CASSPYGGSGTEAFF. The DNA for the CDR3 is TGCGCCAGCAGCCCCTACGGGGGGAGCGGCACTGAAGCTTTCTTT.

The chain combines TRBV4-3 with TRBJ1-1, with D hard to call. Trimming left V 1 base short and J 1 base short, with 10 bases between. This CDR3 has 15 residues. Germline V gene lookup returns CDR1 LGHNA and CDR2 YSLEER. CDR3 nucleotide sequence: TGCGCCAGCAGCCAAGTGCTACAGACGAACACTGAAGCTTTCTTT. As protein: CASSQVLQTNTEAFF.

This chain uses TRBV7-9 with TRBJ2-7, with 10 bases identical to TRBD1. Germline V lookup: CDR1 SEHNR, CDR2 FQNEAQ (reference sequence). Trimming removed 5 bases from V and 3 bases from J; junction bases left unmatched: 4. The CDR3 runs to 14 residues. This CDR3 is CASSPRTGGYEQYF. CDR3 sequence (DNA): TGTGCCAGCAGCCCACGGACAGGGGGCTACGAGCAGTACTTC.

This clone showed up just a few times. The chain is built from TRBV4-2 and TRBJ1-1, with D unclear. Germline V lookup: CDR1 LGHNA, CDR2 YNFKEQ. V shed 3 bases and J shed 6 bases, with 8 bases lying between them. There are 12 residues in the CDR3. The CDR3 bases are TGTGCCAGCAGCCAGGTAGAATCTGAAGCTTTCTTT. Encoded protein: CASSQVESEAFF.

This rearrangement joins TRBV2 to TRBJ2-3, with D possibly TRBD1 on 6 matching bases. This CDR3 has 13 amino acids. The germline V gene has CDR1 SNHLY and CDR2 FYNNEI. Trimming removed 8 bases at V and 0 bases at J, with 9 bases between. The chain's CDR3 is CASLTGSTDTQYF. The CDR3 DNA reads as TGTGCCAGCTTGACAGGTAGCACAGATACGCAGTATTTT. The variable domain in full, with the rest retrieved from reference TRBV2 and TRBJ2-3, is EPEVTQTPSHQVTQMGQEVILRCVPISNHLYFYWYRQILGQKVEFLVSFYNNEISEKSEIFDDQFSVERPDGSNFTLKIRSTKLEDSAMYFCASLTGSTDTQYFGPGTRLTVL.

The table lists this clone with a few counts. The chain employs TRBV2 and TRBJ2-3; 8 nucleotides line up with TRBD1. From germline, CDR1 is SNHLY and CDR2 FYNNEI. The CDR3 loop spans 15 amino acids. The ends lost 8 bases at V and 5 bases at J; junction bases unmatched: 12. DNA for the CDR3: TGTGCCAGCGGGCGGACAGGGTCCCTGGGAGATACGCAGTATTTT. Translated, it gives CASGRTGSLGDTQYF.

This clone has only one observation. CDR3 amino acids: CASSSDSSYEQYF. Here the CDR3 DNA reads TGCGCCAGCAGCTCAGACAGCTCCTACGAGCAGTACTTC. This rearrangement joins TRBV5-1 to TRBJ2-7, with D possibly matching TRBD1 (5 bases). The CDR3 extends over 13 amino acids. Germline V gene data show CDR1 as SGHRS and CDR2 as YFSETQ. V was pared by 3 bases and J by 0 bases, with 7 bases between.

This clone has just a few counts. This chain links TRBV29-1 with TRBJ1-6; TRBD1 aligns across 10 bases. The CDR3 has 16 residues. Germline V gene sequence: CDR1 SQVTM, CDR2 ANQGSEA. Losses at the gene ends were 5 bases for V and 6 bases for J; bases not matched to a gene: 10. The DNA of the CDR3 is TGCAGCGTTCACGGACAGGGGGAGCCTCTTAATTCACCCCTCCACTTT. Its translation: CSVHGQGEPLNSPLHF.

The chain recombines TRBV25-1 with TRBJ1-2; D not certain. The germline gives CDR1 MGHDK, CDR2 SYGVNS. CDR3 length: 14 residues. The ends were cut back, 6 bases at V and 5 bases at J, with 16 bases in the middle. CDR3 nucleotide sequence: TGTGCCAGCAGCTTCGACCCCCAGGTGTATGGCTACACCTTC. Translated, it gives CASSFDPQVYGYTF.

This clone was observed a few times. The rearrangement uses TRBV7-9 and TRBJ1-6; the match to TRBD1 covers 8 bases. Germline CDR1 SEHNR, CDR2 FQNEAQ (reference sequence). CDR3 length: 15 residues. V shed 2 bases and J 5 bases; nucleotides not matched to a gene: 2. The CDR3 nucleotides read TGTGCCAGCAGCTTACCGGGACAGGATAATTCACCCCTCCACTTT. Residues: CASSLPGQDNSPLHF.

This chain uses TRBV27 with TRBJ2-1, with 9 bases identical to TRBD2. The junction had 5 bases not matched to a gene; V was cut back by 9 bases and J by 5 bases. The CDR3 spans 13 residues. CDR1 is MNHEY, CDR2 SMNVEV, per germline (reference sequence). The CDR3 spells CASSGGNDNEQFF. In DNA form, the CDR3 reads TGTGCCAGTAGCGGGGGAAACGACAATGAGCAGTTCTTC.

The CDR3 sequence is CASSLDVSYEQYF. The CDR3 DNA reads TGTGCCAGCAGCTTAGATGTCAGCTACGAGCAGTACTTC. The chain recombines TRBV11-2 with TRBJ2-7, with D uncertain. Germline V gene data show CDR1 as SGHAT and CDR2 as FQNNGV. V was shortened by 0 bases and J by 3 bases, with 6 bases between the two germline ends. This CDR3 has 13 amino acids.